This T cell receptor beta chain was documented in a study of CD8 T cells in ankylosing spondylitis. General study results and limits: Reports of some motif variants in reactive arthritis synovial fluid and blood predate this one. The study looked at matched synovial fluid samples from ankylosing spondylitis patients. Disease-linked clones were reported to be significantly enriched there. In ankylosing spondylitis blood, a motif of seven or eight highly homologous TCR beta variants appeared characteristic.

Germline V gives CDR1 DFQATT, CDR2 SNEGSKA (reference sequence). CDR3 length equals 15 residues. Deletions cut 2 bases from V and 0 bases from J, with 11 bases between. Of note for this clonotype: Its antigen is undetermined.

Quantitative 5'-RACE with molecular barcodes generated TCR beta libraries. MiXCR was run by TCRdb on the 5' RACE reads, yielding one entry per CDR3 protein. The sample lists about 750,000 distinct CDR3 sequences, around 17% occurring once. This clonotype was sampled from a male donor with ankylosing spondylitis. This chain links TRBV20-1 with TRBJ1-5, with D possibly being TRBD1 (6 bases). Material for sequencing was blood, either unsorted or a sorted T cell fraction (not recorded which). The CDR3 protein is CSARSTGNSNQPQHF. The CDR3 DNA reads TGCAGTGCTAGATCAACAGGGAATAGCAATCAGCCCCAGCATTTT.